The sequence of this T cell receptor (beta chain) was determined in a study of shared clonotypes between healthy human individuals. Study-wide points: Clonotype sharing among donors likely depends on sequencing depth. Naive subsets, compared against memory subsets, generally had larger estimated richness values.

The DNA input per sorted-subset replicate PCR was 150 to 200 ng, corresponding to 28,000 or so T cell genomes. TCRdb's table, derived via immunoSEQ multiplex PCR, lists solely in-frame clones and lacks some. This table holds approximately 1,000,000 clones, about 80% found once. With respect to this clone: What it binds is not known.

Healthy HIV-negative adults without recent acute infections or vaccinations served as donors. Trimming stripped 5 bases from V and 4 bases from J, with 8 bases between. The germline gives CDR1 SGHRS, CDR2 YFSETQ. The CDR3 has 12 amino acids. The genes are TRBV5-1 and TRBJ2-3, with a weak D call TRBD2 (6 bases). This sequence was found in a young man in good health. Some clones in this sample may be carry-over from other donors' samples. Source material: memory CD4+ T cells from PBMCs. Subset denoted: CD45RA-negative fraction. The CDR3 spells CASRTGADTQYF. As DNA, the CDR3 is TGCGCCAGCAGAACGGGGGCAGATACGCAGTATTTT.